This entry lists 9 T cell receptor beta chains sequenced from one sample in a study of cytomegalovirus exposure and HLA in healthy donors (TCRdb year 2017). Library creation used the immunoSEQ multiplex PCR assay. A mixture of 60 forward primers for TCR Vbeta segments and 13 reverse primers for TCR Jbeta segments was used in the multiplex PCR. Sourced from immuneACCESS, this table was stored by TCRdb with only in-frame sequences that have V and J called. A share of the clones is absent; for the studies checked, an unresolved V gene accounts for under half, and the remainder has no known explanation. A total of over 150,000 clones appear in this sample, 80% to 90% of them only once. The ten largest clones represent around 10% of the sample. Specimen: PBMCs. Every receptor here comes from a man aged 50-60 years in good health and CMV-seropositive.

This chain uses TRBV5-8 with TRBJ2-5; 7 bases agree with TRBD1. V lost 4 bases and J lost 5; bases outside the gene matches: 5. Germline assignment: CDR1 SGHTS and CDR2 YDEGEE. The length of the CDR3 is 13 residues. CDR3 residues: CASSETGLETQYF. The CDR3 DNA reads TGTGCCAGCAGCGAGACAGGGCTTGAGACCCAGTACTTC.

The chain employs TRBV5-1 and TRBJ2-7; the D gene is possibly TRBD2 (6 bases). The germline V and J ends were trimmed by 0 bases and 0 bases, with 10 bases remaining between them. Germline values: CDR1 SGHRS, CDR2 YFSETQ. This CDR3 has 15 amino acids. CDR3 amino acids: CASSLGRDGSYEQYF. DNA for the CDR3: TGCGCCAGCAGCTTGGGGAGGGACGGCTCCTACGAGCAGTACTTC.

The chain employs TRBV11-2 and TRBJ1-1; D unclear. V lost 0 bases to trimming and J lost 6 bases, with 8 bases between them. Germline-derived CDR1 and CDR2 are SGHAT and FQNNGV. This CDR3 has 13 residues. In DNA form, the CDR3 reads TGTGCCAGCAGCTTAGATCCGAGGGCTGAAGCTTTCTTT. Protein: CASSLDPRAEAFF.

The genes are TRBV7-9 and TRBJ1-3; unclear D gene. CDR3 length: 14 amino acids. Germline V gene lookup returns CDR1 SEHNR and CDR2 FQNEAQ (reference sequence). The V and J ends lost 5 bases and 0 bases respectively, with 8 bases between them. CDR3 sequence (DNA): TGTGCCAGCAGCCCACAGTACTCTGGAAACACCATATATTTT. It is translated as CASSPQYSGNTIYF.

This clone came up a few times. The J gene is TRBJ2-7, the V gene TRBV6-5, with TRBD1 as a possible D gene (6 bases). This CDR3 spans 15 amino acids. The germline V and J ends were trimmed by 5 bases and 0 bases, with 14 bases remaining between them. Per the germline V gene, CDR1 is MNHEY and CDR2 is SVGAGI. CDR3 bases: TGTGCCAGCAGTCTGACTACAGGGAGCTCCTACGAGCAGTACTTC. It specifies CASSLTTGSSYEQYF.

The chain combines TRBV6-4 with TRBJ1-1, with 7 bases lining up with TRBD1. V lost 5 bases, J lost 4 bases, and 7 bases stayed unmatched. The V gene's germline CDR1 is MRHNA and CDR2 SNTAGT. The CDR3 totals 14 residues. In DNA form, the CDR3 reads TGTGCCAGCAGTAGAGACAGGGACAGCACTGAAGCTTTCTTT. It codes for CASSRDRDSTEAFF.

CDR3 in amino acids: CASSYGTANTEAFF. The CDR3 DNA is TGTGCCAGCAGTTACGGGACAGCGAACACTGAAGCTTTCTTT. The chain joins TRBV6-5 to TRBJ1-1; TRBD1 agrees at 7 bases. This CDR3 is 14 amino acids long. J lost 1 base, V lost 2 bases, and 1 base had no gene match. The germline V gene has CDR1 MNHEY and CDR2 SVGAGI.

The rearrangement links TRBV4-3 to TRBJ1-1, with 10 bases lining up with TRBD1. Germline CDR1 LGHNA, CDR2 YSLEER. With V trimmed by 5 bases and J by 3 bases, 6 bases remained unmatched. The CDR3 contains 15 residues. The CDR3 DNA is TGCGCCAGCAGCGCTCGACAGGGGGCTGACACTGAAGCTTTCTTT. Translation: CASSARQGADTEAFF.

The rearrangement links TRBV19 to TRBJ1-2; D gene unclear. Trimming took 2 bases from V and 3 from J, leaving 10 bases between them. Per the germline V gene, CDR1 is LNHDA and CDR2 is SQIVND (reference sequence). The length of the CDR3 is 14 residues. CDR3 sequence: CASSIPGSYYGYTF. The CDR3 nucleotides are TGTGCCAGTAGTATACCGGGGAGTTACTATGGCTACACCTTC.